This TCR beta chain was sequenced in a study of T cell changes during pregnancy in multiple sclerosis. The assay was immunoSEQ multiplex PCR, and TCRdb's table has in-frame clones only and misses some. In the table there are about 20,000 clones, roughly nine tenths of which are singletons. With 5 bases removed from V and 5 bases from J, the gap between germline ends came to 17 bases. The CDR3 contains 14 residues. Germline values: CDR1 SGHDT, CDR2 YYEEEE. This sequence originates from a female donor in good health, enrolled as a control in a pregnancy study. The chain combines TRBV5-6 with TRBJ2-7; tentatively, D is TRBD2 (6 bases). The input for sequencing was CD8+ T cells from peripheral blood mononuclear cells, taken in the second trimester of pregnancy. CDR3 coding DNA: TGTGCCAGCAGGATCGGGACTCCCGGCCACGAGCAGTACTTC. This translates into CASRIGTPGHEQYF.